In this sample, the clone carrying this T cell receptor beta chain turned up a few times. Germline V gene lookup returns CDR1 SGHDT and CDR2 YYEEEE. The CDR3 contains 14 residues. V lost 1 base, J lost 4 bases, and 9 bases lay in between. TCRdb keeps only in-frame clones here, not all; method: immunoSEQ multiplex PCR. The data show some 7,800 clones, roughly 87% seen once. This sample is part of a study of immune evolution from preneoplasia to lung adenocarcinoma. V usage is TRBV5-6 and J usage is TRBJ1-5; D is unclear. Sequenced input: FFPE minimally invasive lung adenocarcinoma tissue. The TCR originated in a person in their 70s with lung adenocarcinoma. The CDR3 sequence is CASSLFVRNQPQHF. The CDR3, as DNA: TGTGCCAGCAGCTTGTTCGTAAGAAATCAGCCCCAGCATTTT.